These 21 T cell receptor beta chains share one sample of origin, sequenced in a study of blood T cell repertoires in COVID-19. The protocol was immunoSEQ multiplex PCR, while the TCRdb copy is restricted to in-frame clones and leaves out a portion. The data show about 20,000 clones, 85% to 95% seen once. Sequencing was done on a sample of peripheral blood. The receptors originated from a woman aged 50 to 60 with active COVID-19.

V usage is TRBV19 and J usage is TRBJ2-3, with TRBD2 identical over 9 bases. Germline CDR1 and CDR2: LNHDA and SQIVND (reference sequence). The CDR3 length is 15 residues. V was pared by 3 bases and J by 5 bases, with 6 bases of the junction left unmatched. CDR3 sequence reads: CASSIRAGGGDTQYF. The CDR3 region has the DNA TGTGCCAGTAGTATTAGAGCGGGAGGTGGAGATACGCAGTATTTT.

The rearrangement joins TRBV6-6 to TRBJ2-1; 10 nucleotides align to TRBD1. This CDR3 has 16 residues. J lost 0 bases, V lost 6 bases, and 5 bases had no gene match. Germline CDR1 MNHNY, CDR2 SVGAGI (reference sequence). In nucleotides, the CDR3 is TGTGCCAGCAGGGGGACAGGGGCTAGCTCCTACAATGAGCAGTTCTTC. The encoded protein is CASRGTGASSYNEQFF.

Only one count was recorded for this clone. The V and J genes are TRBV27 and TRBJ2-1, with TRBD1 matching 8 bases. The CDR3 runs 16 residues. Germline V gene lookup returns CDR1 MNHEY and CDR2 SMNVEV (reference sequence). The J segment lost 4 bases and the V segment lost 4 bases, leaving 9 bases of the junction unmatched. In nucleotides, the CDR3 is TGTGCCAGCAGTTCAATACAGGGGGGACTTTACAATGAGCAGTTCTTC. Translated, it gives CASSSIQGGLYNEQFF.

This sequence joins TRBV28 and TRBJ2-5; D may be TRBD2 (5 bases). Germline V gene sequence: CDR1 MDHEN, CDR2 SYDVKM. The CDR3 is 13 amino acids. Between the trimmed V and J ends, which lost 3 bases and 5 bases, there was a span of 10 bases. The CDR3 protein is CASSFRGLETQYF. CDR3 DNA sequence: TGTGCCAGCAGTTTTCGGGGTCTTGAGACCCAGTACTTC.

In its sample, this clone was seen once. This sequence joins TRBV5-1 and TRBJ2-1; D perhaps matches TRBD2 (7 bases). The V gene's germline CDR1 is SGHRS and CDR2 YFSETQ. V gave up 9 bases and J gave up 4 bases, with 23 bases separating them. The CDR3 totals 16 residues. In DNA, the CDR3 is TGCGCCAAAGGGGAGGGGGTGTGGGATGGGTACAATGAGCAGTTCTTC. It codes for CAKGEGVWDGYNEQFF. Supplemented by reference TRBV5-1 and TRBJ2-1, the full variable domain reads KAGVTQTPRYLIKTRGQQVTLSCSPISGHRSVSWYQQTPGQGLQFLFEYFSETQRNKGNFPGRFSGRQFSNSRSEMNVSTLELGDSALYLCAKGEGVWDGYNEQFFGPGTRLTVL.

By share, this clone ranks as medium-sized. This rearrangement joins TRBV6-6 to TRBJ2-7, with D perhaps matching TRBD2 (5 bases). The CDR3 length is 12 residues. The germline gives CDR1 MNHNY, CDR2 SVGAGI (reference sequence). V shed 11 bases and J shed 0 bases, with 11 bases lying between them. The CDR3: CAAVGSSYEQYF. The DNA of the CDR3 is TGTGCCGCGGTAGGGAGCTCCTACGAGCAGTACTTC.

The chain recombines TRBV19 with TRBJ2-1, with D perhaps TRBD1 (5 bases). CDR1 is LNHDA and CDR2 is SQIVND in the germline V gene (reference sequence). This CDR3 is built from 15 residues. V was shortened by 3 bases and J by 0 bases, with 9 bases between the two germline ends. CDR3 in amino acids: CASSIGQGSYNEQFF. The DNA of the CDR3 is TGTGCCAGTAGTATTGGGCAGGGCTCCTACAATGAGCAGTTCTTC.

V is TRBV28 and J is TRBJ2-6; the match to TRBD1 covers 9 bases. Germline V gene sequence: CDR1 MDHEN, CDR2 SYDVKM. V lost 6 bases and J lost 1; bases outside the gene matches: 4. The CDR3 has 16 residues. The CDR3 loop is CASSTGTGSGANVLTF. For the CDR3, the DNA is TGTGCCAGCAGCACCGGGACAGGGTCTGGGGCCAACGTCCTGACTTTC.

The chain employs TRBV6-6 and TRBJ1-1; no clear D gene. The CDR3 consists of 14 residues. Germline V lookup: CDR1 MNHNY, CDR2 SVGAGI (reference sequence). V lost 2 bases to trimming and J lost 1 base, with 8 bases between them. The CDR3 region has the DNA TGTGCCAGCAGTTACACAACCCAGAACACTGAAGCTTTCTTT. Residues: CASSYTTQNTEAFF.

In this sample, this clone turned up once. The J gene is TRBJ1-2, the V gene TRBV28, with 7 positions matching TRBD1. The length of the CDR3 is 14 residues. The J segment lost 2 bases and the V segment lost 5 bases, leaving 5 bases of the junction unmatched. Germline assignment: CDR1 MDHEN and CDR2 SYDVKM. This CDR3 reads CASSPRQGNYGYTF. In DNA, the CDR3 is TGTGCCAGCAGTCCTCGACAGGGAAACTATGGCTACACCTTC.

In this sample, this clone turned up once. The V gene is TRBV5-6, the J gene TRBJ2-7; TRBD2 agrees at 11 bases. Trimming removed 5 bases from V and 4 bases from J; junction bases left unmatched: 14. Germline lookup yields CDR1 SGHDT and CDR2 YYEEEE. This CDR3 region has 17 residues. The CDR3 DNA reads TGTGCCAGCAGACAAGGGAGTAGCGGGAGGGCCTGGTACGAGCAGTACTTC. This sequence encodes CASRQGSSGRAWYEQYF.

The J gene is TRBJ2-3, the V gene TRBV7-2; unclear D gene. The CDR3 runs to 13 residues. Trimming cost V 5 bases and J 8 bases, with 14 bases left between them. Germline loops: CDR1 SGHTA, CDR2 FQGNSA. CDR3 in amino acids: CASSRLVVGTQYF. CDR3 nucleotides: TGTGCCAGCAGCAGATTAGTAGTCGGTACGCAGTATTTT.

The chain uses TRBV19 and TRBJ2-1; TRBD2 agrees at 7 bases. There are 14 residues in the CDR3. Looked up from germline, CDR1 is LNHDA and CDR2 is SQIVND (reference sequence). Unmatched junction bases numbered 10, after V lost 5 bases and J lost 9 bases. The CDR3 nucleotides read TGTGCCAGTAGTCCACGTTGGGGGGGGAGTGAGCAGTTCTTC. Its translation: CASSPRWGGSEQFF.

In its sample, this clone was seen once. This chain links TRBV5-1 with TRBJ1-4; 10 nucleotides agree with TRBD1. J lost 8 bases, V lost 4 bases, and 5 bases had no gene match. CDR1 is SGHRS, CDR2 YFSETQ, per germline. The CDR3 extends over 14 amino acids. The CDR3 loop is CASSPGQGNEKLFF. The CDR3 region has the DNA TGCGCCAGCAGCCCGGGACAGGGGAACGAAAAACTGTTTTTT. Full variable domain (outside the CDR3, taken from reference TRBV5-1 and TRBJ1-4): KAGVTQTPRYLIKTRGQQVTLSCSPISGHRSVSWYQQTPGQGLQFLFEYFSETQRNKGNFPGRFSGRQFSNSRSEMNVSTLELGDSALYLCASSPGQGNEKLFFGSGTQLSVL.

The genes are TRBV5-6 and TRBJ2-5; 11 nucleotides agree with TRBD2. The CDR3 totals 15 residues. Germline trimming cut 0 bases from V and 5 bases from J; bases unmatched to any gene: 3. Germline V gene data show CDR1 as SGHDT and CDR2 as YYEEEE. CDR3 protein: CASSLVAGGRETQYF. CDR3 DNA sequence: TGTGCCAGCAGCTTGGTAGCGGGAGGGCGTGAGACCCAGTACTTC.

The rearrangement links TRBV4-1 to TRBJ1-5; tentatively, D is TRBD1 (5 bases). CDR3 length equals 15 residues. Between the trimmed V and J ends, which lost 1 base and 2 bases, there was a span of 9 bases. The germline gives CDR1 MGHRA, CDR2 YSYEKL. In DNA form, the CDR3 reads TGCGCCAGCAGCCAAGGTCGGGGGGGCAATCAGCCCCAGCATTTT. It yields the protein CASSQGRGGNQPQHF.

The chain uses TRBV5-4 and TRBJ1-2, with 9 bases identical to TRBD1. J was trimmed by 7 bases and V by 3 bases; bases with no gene match: 4. This CDR3 is 13 amino acids long. Germline V CDR1 and CDR2: SGHNT, YYREEE (reference sequence). This chain's CDR3 is CASSWTGERGYTF. The CDR3 DNA is TGTGCCAGCAGCTGGACAGGGGAGCGTGGCTACACCTTC.

Here the CDR3 DNA reads TGTGCCATCAGTCCCTCAAGACAGGGCACAGATACGCAGTATTTT. This codes for CAISPSRQGTDTQYF. The chain is built from TRBV10-3 and TRBJ2-3; tentatively, D is TRBD1 (6 bases). Germline values: CDR1 ENHRY, CDR2 SYGVKD. Trimming cost V 5 bases and J 1 base, with 13 bases left between them. The CDR3 sequence is 15 residues long.

The rearrangement joins TRBV5-4 to TRBJ2-2; TRBD2 might be the D (6 bases). Germline CDR1 reads SGHNT; CDR2 reads YYREEE (reference sequence). V gave up 2 bases and J gave up 0 bases, with 17 bases separating them. The CDR3 is 18 residues long. CDR3 residues: CASSFGRAAGANTGELFF. In DNA form, the CDR3 reads TGTGCCAGCAGCTTCGGCCGGGCAGCGGGCGCGAACACCGGGGAGCTGTTTTTT.

The V gene is TRBV5-4, the J gene TRBJ1-2; D remains ambiguous. CDR3 length: 14 amino acids. From germline, CDR1 is SGHNT and CDR2 YYREEE (reference sequence). Trimming removed 1 base at V and 0 bases at J, with 7 bases between. CDR3 loop: CASSLWLSNYGYTF. In nucleotides, the CDR3 is TGTGCCAGCAGCTTGTGGCTTTCTAACTATGGCTACACCTTC.

This clone was counted a few times. The rearrangement joins TRBV5-4 to TRBJ2-1; no clear D gene. The germline V gene encodes CDR1 SGHNT and CDR2 YYREEE (reference sequence). The CDR3 spans 16 residues. With 1 base removed from V and 8 bases from J, the gap between germline ends came to 19 bases. The CDR3 region has the DNA TGTGCCAGCAGCTTGAATTTTGTGGCTAGATGGGATGAGCAGTTCTTC. It specifies CASSLNFVARWDEQFF.